A selection of T cell receptor beta chains follows, all from one sample in a study of cytomegalovirus exposure and HLA in healthy donors. Repertoires were generated with immunoSEQ multiplex PCR, while TCRdb's copy carries only in-frame clones and drops some. The specimen's table records around 34,000 clones. Sequencing was done on a sample of PBMCs. The receptors were gathered from a woman aged 40-49 years in good health and CMV-seropositive. CDR3s include the opening cysteine and the closing phenylalanine or tryptophan. Each record gives: V gene, J gene, D gene, CDR3 DNA, CDR3 protein. D genes are given only for firm matches.

v_call: TRBV7-7
j_call: TRBJ2-5
d_call: TRBD2
cdr3_nt: TGTGCTAGCAGCCCCGGACTAGCGGGACCTCAAGAGACCCAGTACTTC
cdr3_aa: CASSPGLAGPQETQYF

v_call: TRBV18
j_call: TRBJ2-7
d_call: TRBD1
cdr3_nt: TGTGCCAGCTCACCCCGGGACAGCTCCTACGAGCAGTACTTC
cdr3_aa: CASSPRDSSYEQYF

v_call: TRBV5-5
j_call: TRBJ1-1
d_call: -
cdr3_nt: TGTGCCAGCAGCTTGTGGGCGGGAGCTGAAGCTTTCTTT
cdr3_aa: CASSLWAGAEAFF

v_call: TRBV7-2
j_call: TRBJ1-1
d_call: TRBD1
cdr3_nt: TGTGCCAGCAGCTACAGGGGGCGCGATACTGAAGCTTTCTTT
cdr3_aa: CASSYRGRDTEAFF

v_call: TRBV9
j_call: TRBJ2-6
d_call: -
cdr3_nt: TGTGCCAGCAGCGTAGGGTTAGTGAGACAACACTCTGGGGCCAACGTCCTGACTTTC
cdr3_aa: CASSVGLVRQHSGANVLTF

v_call: TRBV11-2
j_call: TRBJ2-1
d_call: -
cdr3_nt: TGTGCCAGCAGCCGTTTGCAGGGGACCCCATCGAATGAGCAGTTCTTC
cdr3_aa: CASSRLQGTPSNEQFF

v_call: TRBV9
j_call: TRBJ2-1
d_call: TRBD2
cdr3_nt: TGTGCCAGCAGCGTAGAAGAGGGACTAGAGGTCGTGGGTCCCCTAATGAATGAGCAGTTCTTC
cdr3_aa: CASSVEEGLEVVGPLMNEQFF

v_call: TRBV15
j_call: TRBJ2-1
d_call: TRBD2
cdr3_nt: TGTGCCACCAGCAGTCGGGGGGAGACTAGCGGGGCCTCTGGCTCCTACAATGAGCAGTTCTTC
cdr3_aa: CATSSRGETSGASGSYNEQFF

v_call: TRBV5-6
j_call: TRBJ2-5
d_call: TRBD2
cdr3_nt: TGTGCCAGCAGCTGGACTAGCGGGAGTACTGGAGAGACCCAGTACTTC
cdr3_aa: CASSWTSGSTGETQYF

v_call: TRBV19
j_call: TRBJ2-3
d_call: -
cdr3_nt: TGTGCCAGTAGTATCGATGACAGGGCGGGGGATACGCAGTATTTT
cdr3_aa: CASSIDDRAGDTQYF

v_call: TRBV7-9
j_call: TRBJ2-1
d_call: -
cdr3_nt: TGTGCCAGCAGCTTAGCGGGCAGGGGCGAGGTTGAGCAGTTCTTC
cdr3_aa: CASSLAGRGEVEQFF

v_call: TRBV5-4
j_call: TRBJ2-5
d_call: TRBD2
cdr3_nt: TGTGCCAGCAGCTTGTGGGGTAGCGGGGGTTATGAGACCCAGTACTTC
cdr3_aa: CASSLWGSGGYETQYF

v_call: TRBV6-5
j_call: TRBJ2-7
d_call: -
cdr3_nt: TGTGCCAGCAGTTCCCCGGGCGGGACGGCAACCTACGAGCAGTACTTC
cdr3_aa: CASSSPGGTATYEQYF

v_call: TRBV2
j_call: TRBJ2-1
d_call: -
cdr3_nt: TGTGCCAGCAGGGCGGGGCGGGGCGACAATGAGCAGTTCTTC
cdr3_aa: CASRAGRGDNEQFF

v_call: TRBV6-5
j_call: TRBJ2-7
d_call: -
cdr3_nt: TGTGCCAGCATAGGGCCTCCGGGGAGCTCCTACGAGCAGTACTTC
cdr3_aa: CASIGPPGSSYEQYF

v_call: TRBV18
j_call: TRBJ1-1
d_call: TRBD1
cdr3_nt: TGTGCCAGCTCACCACGGCAGGGGGGAAACACTGAAGCTTTCTTT
cdr3_aa: CASSPRQGGNTEAFF

v_call: TRBV19
j_call: TRBJ1-1
d_call: -
cdr3_nt: TGTGCCAGTAGTATAGATCCTCTCAGGGTTTGGACTGAAGCTTTCTTT
cdr3_aa: CASSIDPLRVWTEAFF

v_call: TRBV6-5
j_call: TRBJ2-3
d_call: -
cdr3_nt: TGTGCCAGCAGGCCAGTTGACAGAATGGGAACGGCGCAGTATTTT
cdr3_aa: CASRPVDRMGTAQYF

v_call: TRBV28
j_call: TRBJ2-7
d_call: TRBD2
cdr3_nt: TGTGCCAGCAGTTTAACTAGCGGTGCCCGCTACGAGCAGTACTTC
cdr3_aa: CASSLTSGARYEQYF

v_call: TRBV27
j_call: TRBJ2-3
d_call: -
cdr3_nt: TGTGCCAGCAGTCCCGGACTGAGCACAGATACGCAGTATTTT
cdr3_aa: CASSPGLSTDTQYF

v_call: TRBV5-1
j_call: TRBJ2-5
d_call: TRBD1
cdr3_nt: TGCGCCAGCAGCTACAGCGGACAGGGGGTGAGGGAGACCCAGTACTTC
cdr3_aa: CASSYSGQGVRETQYF

v_call: TRBV9
j_call: TRBJ2-5
d_call: -
cdr3_nt: TGTGCCAGCAGCGTAGGCGGTCAAGAGACCCAGTACTTC
cdr3_aa: CASSVGGQETQYF

v_call: TRBV2
j_call: TRBJ2-5
d_call: -
cdr3_nt: TGTGCCAGCAGTGCTAGTCGGCAAGAGACCCAGTACTTC
cdr3_aa: CASSASRQETQYF

v_call: TRBV7-9
j_call: TRBJ2-3
d_call: TRBD2
cdr3_nt: TGTGCCAGCAGCCCCAGCGGGGGGGCGGGAGATACGCAGTATTTT
cdr3_aa: CASSPSGGAGDTQYF

v_call: TRBV5-1
j_call: TRBJ2-3
d_call: TRBD2
cdr3_nt: TGCGCCAGTTCCCTAGCGGGGGGTGGGGATACGCAGTATTTT
cdr3_aa: CASSLAGGGDTQYF

v_call: TRBV4-3
j_call: TRBJ2-1
d_call: TRBD1
cdr3_nt: TGCGCCAGCAGCATGGGACAGCTCTACAATGAGCAGTTCTTC
cdr3_aa: CASSMGQLYNEQFF

v_call: TRBV7-3
j_call: TRBJ2-3
d_call: -
cdr3_nt: TGTGCCAGCAGCCCCACAAACCCGACGGGGGGCATAGATACGCAGTATTTT
cdr3_aa: CASSPTNPTGGIDTQYF

v_call: TRBV7-2
j_call: TRBJ1-1
d_call: -
cdr3_nt: TGTGCCAGCAGCTTAGAAGGGAGGTTGAACACTGAAGCTTTCTTT
cdr3_aa: CASSLEGRLNTEAFF

v_call: TRBV11-2
j_call: TRBJ1-1
d_call: -
cdr3_nt: TGTGCCAGCAGCCTCGACGGGTTTCGGAACACTGAAGCTTTCTTT
cdr3_aa: CASSLDGFRNTEAFF

v_call: TRBV6-5
j_call: TRBJ2-3
d_call: TRBD2
cdr3_nt: TGTGCCAGCAGTTCGTGGACTAGCGGGAGAGATACGCAGTATTTT
cdr3_aa: CASSSWTSGRDTQYF

v_call: TRBV28
j_call: TRBJ2-3
d_call: -
cdr3_nt: TGTGCCAGCAGTTCTCCCCCGGTGGGTCAGGCAGATACGCAGTATTTT
cdr3_aa: CASSSPPVGQADTQYF

v_call: TRBV18
j_call: TRBJ2-7
d_call: TRBD1
cdr3_nt: TGTGCCAGCTCACGGCGGACAGGGGGCCAGGACGAGCAGTACTTC
cdr3_aa: CASSRRTGGQDEQYF